Listed below are T cell receptor beta chains from one sample, sequenced in a study of blood T cell repertoires in COVID-19. Produced via immunoSEQ multiplex PCR; TCRdb's table is partial and in-frame only. The sample holds 50,000 to 65,000 clones, 85% seen once. Sequencing input: peripheral blood. These receptors were obtained from a man in his 70s with acute or convalescent COVID-19. Both conserved end residues are part of each CDR3. D genes are given only for firm matches. The size entry is marked missing in some rows and otherwise reads once, few, many or a size class.

CDR3 protein: CASRFGTALWETQYF; CDR3 DNA: TGCGCCAGCAGATTCGGGACAGCCTTGTGGGAGACCCAGTACTTC; clone size: NA; D gene: TRBD1; V gene: TRBV5-1; J gene: TRBJ2-5
CDR3 protein: CASSLTTDHNEKLFF; CDR3 DNA: TGCGCCAGCAGCTTGACGACAGACCATAATGAAAAACTGTTTTTT; clone size: NA; D gene: NA; V gene: TRBV5-1; J gene: TRBJ1-4
CDR3 protein: CASSLVELAQEYF; CDR3 DNA: TGTGCCAGCAGCTTAGTTGAACTAGCACAGGAGTACTTC; clone size: NA; D gene: NA; V gene: TRBV7-9; J gene: TRBJ2-5
CDR3 protein: CASSPMLAGGPDTQYF; CDR3 DNA: TGTGCCAGCTCACCAATGCTAGCGGGGGGGCCGGATACGCAGTATTTT; clone size: NA; D gene: TRBD2; V gene: TRBV18; J gene: TRBJ2-3
CDR3 protein: CASSAGTGVSPLHF; CDR3 DNA: TGCGCCAGCAGTGCTGGGACAGGGGTTTCACCCCTCCACTTT; clone size: NA; D gene: TRBD1; V gene: TRBV10-1; J gene: TRBJ1-6
CDR3 protein: CATEDSQETQYF; CDR3 DNA: TGCGCCACCGAGGACAGCCAAGAGACCCAGTACTTC; clone size: NA; D gene: NA; V gene: TRBV10-2; J gene: TRBJ2-5
CDR3 protein: CASSAAKGAGLNTEAFF; CDR3 DNA: TGCGCCAGCAGCGCCGCTAAAGGGGCAGGACTGAACACTGAAGCTTTCTTT; clone size: NA; D gene: NA; V gene: TRBV5-1; J gene: TRBJ1-1
CDR3 protein: CASSVIAGAYNEQFF; CDR3 DNA: TGCGCCAGCAGTGTCATAGCGGGAGCCTACAATGAGCAGTTCTTC; clone size: NA; D gene: TRBD2; V gene: TRBV10-1; J gene: TRBJ2-1
CDR3 protein: CASGFGAGGLLRFNEQYF; CDR3 DNA: TGTGCTAGTGGTTTCGGAGCGGGGGGGCTATTGAGGTTTAACGAGCAGTACTTC; clone size: few; D gene: TRBD2; V gene: TRBV12-5; J gene: TRBJ2-7
CDR3 protein: CASSFRGLNTGELFF; CDR3 DNA: TGTGCCAGCAGCTTTAGGGGTTTGAACACCGGGGAGCTGTTTTTT; clone size: NA; D gene: NA; V gene: TRBV27; J gene: TRBJ2-2
CDR3 protein: CSVTGGGEKLFF; CDR3 DNA: TGCAGCGTAACAGGGGGCGGTGAAAAACTGTTTTTT; clone size: once; D gene: TRBD1; V gene: TRBV29-1; J gene: TRBJ1-4
CDR3 protein: CAISARVLKETQYF; CDR3 DNA: TGTGCCATCAGTGCACGGGTCCTTAAAGAGACCCAGTACTTC; clone size: few; D gene: NA; V gene: TRBV10-3; J gene: TRBJ2-5
CDR3 protein: CASSYGQGYYEQYF; CDR3 DNA: TGTGCCAGCAGTTACGGCCAGGGTTACTACGAGCAGTACTTC; clone size: NA; D gene: NA; V gene: TRBV6-5; J gene: TRBJ2-7
CDR3 protein: CASSPSRTGGYEQYF; CDR3 DNA: TGTGCCAGCTCACCCTCCCGGACAGGGGGCTACGAGCAGTACTTC; clone size: NA; D gene: TRBD1; V gene: TRBV18; J gene: TRBJ2-7
CDR3 protein: CASSLGGTRYQETQYF; CDR3 DNA: TGTGCCAGCAGCTTGGGTGGGACTAGATACCAAGAGACCCAGTACTTC; clone size: NA; D gene: TRBD2; V gene: TRBV5-4; J gene: TRBJ2-5
CDR3 protein: CASSKGRGQGRGETQYF; CDR3 DNA: TGTGCCAGCAGCAAAGGTAGGGGACAGGGCCGGGGAGAGACCCAGTACTTC; clone size: NA; D gene: NA; V gene: TRBV21-1; J gene: TRBJ2-5
CDR3 protein: CASSGTVTNTEAFF; CDR3 DNA: TGCGCCAGCAGCGGGACAGTGACGAACACTGAAGCTTTCTTT; clone size: NA; D gene: TRBD1; V gene: TRBV5-1; J gene: TRBJ1-1
CDR3 protein: CASRSSDRGSGGELFF; CDR3 DNA: TGTGCCAGCAGAAGCTCGGACAGGGGGTCAGGCGGGGAGCTGTTTTTT; clone size: NA; D gene: TRBD1; V gene: TRBV11-2; J gene: TRBJ2-2
CDR3 protein: CASNLRAGVRSEQYF; CDR3 DNA: TGTGCCAGCAACCTCCGAGCGGGGGTAAGGAGCGAGCAGTACTTC; clone size: NA; D gene: TRBD2; V gene: TRBV2; J gene: TRBJ2-7
CDR3 protein: CASSQDRGGGYEQYF; CDR3 DNA: TGTGCCAGCAGCCAGGACAGGGGAGGTGGATACGAGCAGTACTTC; clone size: NA; D gene: TRBD1; V gene: TRBV7-2; J gene: TRBJ2-7
CDR3 protein: CASSYSWTDGRAGELFF; CDR3 DNA: TGTGCCAGCAGTTACTCGTGGACAGATGGTAGGGCCGGGGAGCTGTTTTTT; clone size: many; D gene: NA; V gene: TRBV6-2/TRBV6-3; J gene: TRBJ2-2
CDR3 protein: CASSFPRAGAYEQYF; CDR3 DNA: TGTGCCAGCAGTTTTCCCCGTGCCGGAGCCTACGAGCAGTACTTC; clone size: NA; D gene: NA; V gene: TRBV27; J gene: TRBJ2-7
CDR3 protein: CASSPPGISYTEAFF; CDR3 DNA: TGTGCCAGCAGCCCTCCGGGAATTTCGTACACTGAAGCTTTCTTT; clone size: NA; D gene: NA; V gene: TRBV3-1/TRBV3-2; J gene: TRBJ1-1
CDR3 protein: CASSPRQGVDEKLFF; CDR3 DNA: TGTGCCAGCAGTCCAAGGCAGGGGGTCGATGAAAAACTGTTTTTT; clone size: NA; D gene: TRBD1; V gene: TRBV6-5; J gene: TRBJ1-4
CDR3 protein: CASTGGAGANVLTF; CDR3 DNA: TGTGCCAGTACAGGGGGAGCTGGGGCCAACGTCCTGACTTTC; clone size: NA; D gene: TRBD1; V gene: TRBV6-6; J gene: TRBJ2-6
CDR3 protein: CASSPQVNNQPQHF; CDR3 DNA: TGTGCCAGCAGCCCCCAGGTTAATAATCAGCCCCAGCATTTT; clone size: NA; D gene: NA; V gene: TRBV3-1/TRBV3-2; J gene: TRBJ1-5
CDR3 protein: CASSGGTGVINEQFF; CDR3 DNA: TGTGCCAGCAGCGGGGGGACAGGGGTGATCAATGAGCAGTTCTTC; clone size: NA; D gene: TRBD1; V gene: TRBV9; J gene: TRBJ2-1
CDR3 protein: CASSPTGGAWRNQPQHF; CDR3 DNA: TGTGCCAGCAGCCCTACAGGGGGCGCGTGGCGCAATCAGCCCCAGCATTTT; clone size: NA; D gene: TRBD1; V gene: TRBV28; J gene: TRBJ1-5
CDR3 protein: CASSPPSAGGPEQFF; CDR3 DNA: TGTGCCAGCTCACCACCATCAGCGGGGGGTCCTGAGCAGTTCTTC; clone size: once; D gene: TRBD2; V gene: TRBV18; J gene: TRBJ2-1
CDR3 protein: CASSKLGEQYF; CDR3 DNA: TGTGCCAGCAGTAAACTAGGCGAGCAGTACTTC; clone size: once; D gene: NA; V gene: TRBV6-2/TRBV6-3; J gene: TRBJ2-7
CDR3 protein: CASSQEIGTGGGGEKLFF; CDR3 DNA: TGTGCCAGCAGCCAAGAAATAGGGACAGGGGGCGGAGGTGAAAAACTGTTTTTT; clone size: NA; D gene: TRBD1; V gene: TRBV14; J gene: TRBJ1-4
CDR3 protein: CASSPEHRATYEQYF; CDR3 DNA: TGTGCCAGCAGCCCAGAACACAGGGCAACCTACGAGCAGTACTTC; clone size: NA; D gene: NA; V gene: TRBV3-1/TRBV3-2; J gene: TRBJ2-7
CDR3 protein: CSVWSQGARGGELFF; CDR3 DNA: TGCAGCGTTTGGTCGCAGGGGGCGCGAGGCGGGGAGCTGTTTTTT; clone size: once; D gene: TRBD1; V gene: TRBV29-1; J gene: TRBJ2-2
CDR3 protein: CASSFPGTGARTDTQYF; CDR3 DNA: TGTGCCAGCAGTTTCCCCGGGACAGGGGCCCGCACAGATACGCAGTATTTT; clone size: NA; D gene: TRBD1; V gene: TRBV28; J gene: TRBJ2-3
CDR3 protein: CASSLGFGTAKGDEQFF; CDR3 DNA: TGTGCCAGCAGCCTCGGATTCGGGACAGCAAAAGGCGATGAGCAGTTCTTC; clone size: NA; D gene: TRBD1; V gene: TRBV5-4; J gene: TRBJ2-1
CDR3 protein: CASSLVGTGAYNEQFF; CDR3 DNA: TGCGCCAGCAGCTTGGTAGGGACAGGGGCTTACAATGAGCAGTTCTTC; clone size: once; D gene: TRBD1; V gene: TRBV5-1; J gene: TRBJ2-1
CDR3 protein: CASSGGGPSTFNTGELFF; CDR3 DNA: TGTGCCAGCAGTGGCGGGGGCCCGAGCACCTTCAACACCGGGGAGCTGTTTTTT; clone size: NA; D gene: NA; V gene: TRBV21-1; J gene: TRBJ2-2
CDR3 protein: CASSGLAGAGDTQYF; CDR3 DNA: TGTGCCAGCAGCGGACTAGCGGGGGCGGGGGATACGCAGTATTTT; clone size: NA; D gene: TRBD2; V gene: TRBV2; J gene: TRBJ2-3
CDR3 protein: CSASTGGDRRVHEQFF; CDR3 DNA: TGCAGTGCTAGTACAGGGGGCGACAGAAGAGTCCATGAGCAGTTCTTC; clone size: NA; D gene: TRBD1; V gene: TRBV20-1; J gene: TRBJ2-1
CDR3 protein: CASAPVQTSGGQETQYF; CDR3 DNA: TGTGCCAGTGCGCCCGTCCAAACGAGCGGAGGCCAAGAGACCCAGTACTTC; clone size: NA; D gene: NA; V gene: TRBV19; J gene: TRBJ2-5
CDR3 protein: CASSFGGGWGNTEAFF; CDR3 DNA: TGTGCCAGCAGTTTTGGGGGCGGATGGGGGAACACTGAAGCTTTCTTT; clone size: NA; D gene: NA; V gene: TRBV27; J gene: TRBJ1-1
CDR3 protein: CASSRQGPYEQYF; CDR3 DNA: TGTGCCAGCAGCCGACAGGGCCCCTACGAGCAGTACTTC; clone size: once; D gene: TRBD1; V gene: TRBV6-5; J gene: TRBJ2-7
CDR3 protein: CASSLGAGNTEAFF; CDR3 DNA: TGCGCCAGCAGCTTGGGAGCAGGGAACACTGAAGCTTTCTTT; clone size: NA; D gene: NA; V gene: TRBV5-1; J gene: TRBJ1-1
CDR3 protein: CASSADWANEQFF; CDR3 DNA: TGTGCCAGCAGCGCGGACTGGGCCAATGAGCAGTTCTTC; clone size: NA; D gene: NA; V gene: TRBV11-2; J gene: TRBJ2-1
CDR3 protein: CASSVAGTRRGNTIYF; CDR3 DNA: TGTGCCAGCAGTGTTGCAGGGACAAGAAGAGGAAACACCATATATTTT; clone size: NA; D gene: NA; V gene: TRBV28; J gene: TRBJ1-3
CDR3 protein: CASTPLAGVQETQYF; CDR3 DNA: TGTGCCAGCACCCCACTAGCGGGGGTACAAGAGACCCAGTACTTC; clone size: NA; D gene: TRBD2; V gene: TRBV6-5; J gene: TRBJ2-5
CDR3 protein: CASSAASGGPNEQFF; CDR3 DNA: TGCGCCAGCAGCGCAGCTAGCGGGGGGCCCAATGAGCAGTTCTTC; clone size: NA; D gene: TRBD2; V gene: TRBV5-1; J gene: TRBJ2-1
CDR3 protein: CASSLVSGSYEQYF; CDR3 DNA: TGCGCCAGCAGCTTGGTGTCCGGTTCCTACGAGCAGTACTTC; clone size: NA; D gene: NA; V gene: TRBV5-1; J gene: TRBJ2-7
CDR3 protein: CATSEPGMDTQYF; CDR3 DNA: TGTGCCACCAGTGAGCCAGGAATGGATACGCAGTATTTT; clone size: NA; D gene: NA; V gene: TRBV24-1; J gene: TRBJ2-3
CDR3 protein: CASRTTSSNTIYF; CDR3 DNA: TGTGCCAGCAGGACAACCTCAAGTAACACCATATATTTT; clone size: NA; D gene: NA; V gene: TRBV7-2; J gene: TRBJ1-3